This is a list of T cell receptor beta chains from one sample in a study of tumor-infiltrating lymphocytes in oesophageal squamous cell carcinoma. TCRdb re-called the PCR reads with MiXCR, one entry per CDR3 protein. The profile shows around 22,000 distinct CDR3 sequences, approximately 34% of them singletons. The sequencing input was esophageal tumor tissue. These receptors originate from a female donor with esophageal squamous cell carcinoma. Each CDR3 is given with its conserved first and last residue. D genes are given only for firm matches. Clone size is not always given. Where it is, it says once, few, many or a class for expanded clones.

cdr3_aa | cdr3_nt | j_call | v_call | clone_size | d_call
CASREAGSDTQYF | TGTGCCAGCAGGGAAGCGGGTTCAGATACGCAGTATTTT | TRBJ2-3 | TRBV28 | many | NA
CASSPSGTGNEQFF | TGTGCCAGCAGCCCATCCGGGACGGGCAATGAGCAGTTCTTC | TRBJ2-1 | TRBV7-2 | NA | NA
CASSFVLQTGGGGYTF | TGCGCCAGCAGCTTCGTACTCCAGACAGGGGGCGGCGGCTACACCTTC | TRBJ1-2 | TRBV5-1 | many | TRBD1
CASSLTSRRGPYEQYF | TGCGCCAGCAGCCTAACGTCGCGTAGGGGACCCTACGAGCAGTACTTC | TRBJ2-7 | TRBV4-1 | NA | NA
CASSQGSDRLTYEQYF | TGCGCCAGCAGCCAAGGGTCGGACAGGCTAACCTACGAGCAGTACTTC | TRBJ2-7 | TRBV4-1 | few | TRBD1
CASRPQTSGTYNEQFF | TGTGCCAGCAGGCCTCAAACTAGTGGAACCTACAATGAGCAGTTCTTC | TRBJ2-1 | TRBV28 | many | NA
CATSDPNPSGSSYNEQFF | TGTGCCACCAGTGATCCCAATCCTAGCGGCAGCTCCTACAATGAGCAGTTCTTC | TRBJ2-1 | TRBV24-1 | many | TRBD2
CASSPQMGGHEQYF | TGTGCCAGCAGCCCTCAGATGGGCGGACACGAGCAGTACTTC | TRBJ2-7 | TRBV7-6 | NA | NA
CASSSYRGRGNTIYF | TGTGCCAGCAGTTCATACAGGGGGCGCGGAAACACCATATATTTT | TRBJ1-3 | TRBV28 | NA | TRBD1
CASSLGIQSSYEQYF | TGTGCCAGCAGCTTAGGTATCCAGAGCTCCTACGAGCAGTACTTC | TRBJ2-7 | TRBV7-4 | NA | NA
CASSWMGLAGTYEQFF | TGTGCCAGCAGCTGGATGGGACTAGCGGGGACATACGAGCAGTTCTTC | TRBJ2-1 | TRBV7-6 | NA | TRBD2
CASSVVADEQYF | TGTGCCAGCAGCGTAGTGGCTGATGAGCAGTACTTC | TRBJ2-7 | TRBV9 | NA | NA
CASSRGVDEQFF | TGTGCCAGCAGCAGGGGGGTCGATGAGCAGTTCTTC | TRBJ2-1 | TRBV7-6 | NA | NA
CASRGQWNTGELFF | TGTGCCAGCAGGGGACAATGGAACACCGGGGAGCTGTTTTTT | TRBJ2-2 | TRBV28 | many | NA
CASSIGMAGSQFF | TGTGCCAGCAGCATAGGGATGGCAGGGAGCCAGTTCTTC | TRBJ2-1 | TRBV7-2 | medium-sized | NA
CASSLAPSGGKETQYF | TGCGCCAGCAGCTTGGCCCCTAGCGGCGGGAAAGAGACCCAGTACTTC | TRBJ2-5 | TRBV5-1 | many | TRBD2
CASSRRGADNEQFF | TGTGCCAGCAGCCGTAGGGGAGCTGACAATGAGCAGTTCTTC | TRBJ2-1 | TRBV27 | many | NA
CASTQDGDTQYF | TGTGCCAGCACCCAAGACGGAGATACGCAGTATTTT | TRBJ2-3 | TRBV2 | once | NA
CASSYSLLAGEGQETQYF | TGTGCCAGCAGTTACTCGCTGCTAGCGGGGGAAGGCCAAGAGACCCAGTACTTC | TRBJ2-5 | TRBV6-6 | many | TRBD2
CASSQGPTGEADQPQHF | TGTGCCAGCAGCCAAGGGCCGACAGGGGAGGCCGATCAGCCCCAGCATTTT | TRBJ1-5 | TRBV3-1 | few | TRBD1
CASSLFSQLLSYEQYF | TGTGCCAGCAGCTTGTTCTCTCAACTCTTATCCTACGAGCAGTACTTC | TRBJ2-7 | TRBV5-6 | many | NA
CASSVGWTGGTYEQYF | TGTGCCAGCAGCGTTGGGTGGACCGGGGGGACTTACGAGCAGTACTTC | TRBJ2-7 | TRBV6-4 | NA | TRBD2
CASSFNTAFYEQYF | TGTGCCAGCAGCTTCAACACGGCCTTCTACGAGCAGTACTTC | TRBJ2-7 | TRBV7-2 | NA | NA
CASSLDVGSSYNEQFF | TGTGCCAGCAGCTTAGACGTAGGGAGCTCCTACAATGAGCAGTTCTTC | TRBJ2-1 | TRBV7-2 | NA | NA
CASSTGAGTEAFF | TGTGCCAGCAGCACCGGGGCAGGAACTGAAGCTTTCTTT | TRBJ1-1 | TRBV11-2 | NA | NA
CASRIRSNTGELFF | TGTGCCAGCAGGATAAGGTCCAACACCGGGGAGCTGTTTTTT | TRBJ2-2 | TRBV11-2 | many | NA
CASSEVIRIYGYTF | TGTGCCAGCAGTGAAGTAATCAGAATCTATGGCTACACCTTC | TRBJ1-2 | TRBV2 | NA | NA
CASSYRLARTTGANVLTF | TGTGCCAGCAGTTACCGACTAGCGAGGACTACTGGGGCCAACGTCCTGACTTTC | TRBJ2-6 | TRBV6-6 | medium-sized | TRBD2